The clone carrying this TCR beta chain was detected ten times or more. The data were obtained in a study of read filtering for tumor transcriptome and immune sequencing. From roughly 390 ng of RNA, a library with molecular barcoded alpha/delta and beta/gamma adaptors was made. Each CDR3 protein is one row after TCRdb ran MiXCR on the reads. The data contain over 50,000 distinct CDR3 sequences, approximately 19% of them seen just once; the ten biggest clones take up 11% to 15%. Deletions cut 2 bases from V and 2 bases from J, with 17 bases between. Germline values: CDR1 DFQATT, CDR2 SNEGSKA (reference sequence). The CDR3 runs to 16 residues.

The sequenced material came from a population of CD138-negative cells sorted from bone marrow. The receptor's source is a donor aged 40 or older with multiple myeloma. The V call is TRBV20-1, the J call TRBJ2-3, with D maybe TRBD2 (5 bases). CDR3 DNA sequence: TGCAGTGCTAGAAAAAGGGCGGTGGGAGTCACAGATACGCAGTATTTT. This sequence encodes CSARKRAVGVTDTQYF.